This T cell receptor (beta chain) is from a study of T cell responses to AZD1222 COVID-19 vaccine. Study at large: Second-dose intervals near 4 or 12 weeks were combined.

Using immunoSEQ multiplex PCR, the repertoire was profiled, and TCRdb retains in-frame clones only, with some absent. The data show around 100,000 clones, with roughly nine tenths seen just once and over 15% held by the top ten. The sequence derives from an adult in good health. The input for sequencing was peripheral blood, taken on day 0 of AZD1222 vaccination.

The CDR3 protein is CASSLDLNQPQHF. CDR3 nucleotide sequence: TGCGCCAGCAGCTTGGACCTTAATCAGCCCCAGCATTTT. The chain links TRBV5-1 to TRBJ1-5, with no clear D. Trimming shortened V by 0 bases and J by 4 bases, and 5 bases separated the two germline ends. The CDR3 covers 13 residues. Germline V CDR1 and CDR2: SGHRS, YFSETQ.